This TCR beta chain came from a study of shared clonotypes between healthy human individuals. Looking at the study overall: The donors, two women and three men, were aged 18 to 49.

The sample holds one count of this clone. The target antigen is unknown. Study observations and caveats: When naive CD4 clonotypes were compared across a few donors, 4% to 5.5% were shared.

The CDR3 extends over 14 amino acids. The germline V gene encodes CDR1 MGHRA and CDR2 YSYEKL. With 5 bases clipped from V and 9 bases from J, the junction kept 8 bases outside the gene matches. Naivety among CD8 cells was defined by CD45RO negativity and positive CCR7 selection, thereby excluding terminally differentiated effector memory CD45RA+ cells. A deep-level run was used for the assay. The table came from immunoSEQ multiplex PCR; TCRdb's copy has only in-frame clones and leaves some out. This sample carries about 2.1 million clones, under 95% of them seen once, and the ten largest clones take under 2%.

Sequenced input: naive CD8+ T cells from PBMCs. This chain uses TRBV4-1 with TRBJ2-1, with 9 bases fitting TRBD2. This receptor was obtained from a man between 18 and 35 years old in good health. Some clones in this sample may be carry-over from other donors' samples. The CDR3 region has the DNA TGCGCCAGCAGCTCTAGCGGGGTGGGGGGTGAGCAGTTCTTC. Encoded protein: CASSSSGVGGEQFF.